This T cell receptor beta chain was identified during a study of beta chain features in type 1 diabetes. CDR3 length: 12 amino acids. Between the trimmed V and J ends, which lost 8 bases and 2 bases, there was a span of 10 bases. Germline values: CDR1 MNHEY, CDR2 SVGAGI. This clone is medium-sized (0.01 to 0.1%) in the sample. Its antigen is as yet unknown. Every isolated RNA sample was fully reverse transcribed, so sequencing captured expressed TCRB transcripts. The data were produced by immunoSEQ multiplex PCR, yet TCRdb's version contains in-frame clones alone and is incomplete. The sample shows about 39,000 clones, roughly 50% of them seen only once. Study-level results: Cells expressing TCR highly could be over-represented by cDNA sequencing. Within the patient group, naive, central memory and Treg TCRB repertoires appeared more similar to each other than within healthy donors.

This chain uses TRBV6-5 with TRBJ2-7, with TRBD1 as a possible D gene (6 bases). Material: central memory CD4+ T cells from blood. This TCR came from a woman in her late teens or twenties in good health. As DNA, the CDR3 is TGTGCCAGCGGACAGCTTCCCTACGAGCAGTACTTC. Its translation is CASGQLPYEQYF.